The 22 T cell receptor beta chains below come from one sample, sequenced in a study of vaccination and CD4 T cells after COVID-19. The antigens for these receptors are not known. Cultured CD4+ T cells had their DNA profiled by the Oncomine TCR Beta short-read assay. A single record per CDR3 protein comes from TCRdb applying MiXCR to the PCR reads. The profile shows under 20,000 distinct CDR3 sequences, 72% of them singletons. The treatment denotes: roughly 10-day PBMC culture with coronavirus spike peptide pools or control peptides (ViraFEST assay). Sample: CD4+ T cells from blood, cultured in vitro. The source is a human donor who had recovered from COVID-19.

This chain connects TRBV20-1 to TRBJ2-7, with TRBD1 matching 7 bases. There are 13 residues in the CDR3. V lost 5 bases and J lost 2; bases outside the gene matches: 6. Germline V gene data show CDR1 as DFQATT and CDR2 as SNEGSKA (reference sequence). CDR3 sequence: CSAPAGGTYEQYF. Here the CDR3 DNA reads TGCAGTGCTCCAGCAGGGGGAACCTACGAGCAGTACTTC.

The chain combines TRBV7-2 with TRBJ1-6; 7 positions match TRBD1. The trim removed 1 base at V and 10 bases at J, leaving 10 bases unmatched. This CDR3 has 16 amino acids. The germline gives CDR1 SGHTA, CDR2 FQGNSA. In DNA form, the CDR3 reads TGTGCCAGCAGCTTAGGGTCGACAGGGCGCGGATCACCCCTCCACTTT. This encodes CASSLGSTGRGSPLHF. The complete variable domain, with remaining parts taken from reference TRBV7-2 and TRBJ1-6, reads GAGVSQSPSNKVTEKGKDVELRCDPISGHTALYWYRQSLGQGLEFLIYFQGNSAPDKSGLPSDRFSAERTGGSVSTLTIQRTQQEDSAVYLCASSLGSTGRGSPLHFGNGTRLTVT.

The chain recombines TRBV6-1 with TRBJ1-6; no firm D call. Per the germline V gene, CDR1 is MNHNS and CDR2 is SASEGT. The CDR3 extends over 11 amino acids. Trimming shortened V by 3 bases and J by 8 bases, and 2 bases separated the two germline ends. The CDR3 loop reads CASSDYSPLHF. The DNA for the CDR3 is TGTGCCAGCAGTGATTATTCACCCCTCCACTTT.

The V call is TRBV27, the J call TRBJ2-1, with D possibly called TRBD1 or TRBD2 (6 bases each). Matching the DNA end better, TRBJ2-7 makes the J call doubtful. The CDR3 spans 14 residues. CDR1 is MNHEY, CDR2 SMNVEV, per germline (reference sequence). The CDR3 region has the DNA TGTGCCAGCAGAACCACCCTCGGGGGCCACGAGCAGTACTTC. Translating it yields CASRTTLGGHEQYF.

This chain links TRBV30 with TRBJ1-1, with 9 bases aligning to TRBD1. This CDR3 is built from 16 residues. Germline loops: CDR1 GTSNPN, CDR2 SVGIG (reference sequence). The V segment lost 3 bases and the J segment 0 bases; nucleotides outside the gene matches: 8. The CDR3 DNA reads as TGTGCCTGGAGGGGACAGGGAAGCCTAATGAACACTGAAGCTTTCTTT. Translation: CAWRGQGSLMNTEAFF.

CDR3 DNA: TGTGCCAGCAGGAGGACCTTCTTAGAGGACACTGAAGCTTTCTTT. This gives the protein CASRRTFLEDTEAFF. The chain couples TRBV6-4 to TRBJ1-1; D call uncertain. CDR1 is MRHNA, CDR2 SNTAGT, per germline. The CDR3 extends over 15 amino acids. Trimming left V 6 bases short and J 3 bases short, with 17 bases between.

This sequence joins TRBV6-1 and TRBJ2-5, with no clear D. Looked up from germline, CDR1 is MNHNS and CDR2 is SASEGT. The V end lost 8 bases, the J end lost 1 base, and 14 bases lay between the germline ends. The CDR3 spans 14 residues. The CDR3 loop reads CASGPRSIQETQYF. CDR3 DNA: TGTGCCAGCGGGCCGAGGTCCATCCAAGAGACCCAGTACTTC.

This clonotype has only a few counts. This chain links TRBV7-8 with TRBJ1-1, with 7 bases fitting TRBD1. CDR3 length: 15 residues. Germline loops: CDR1 SGHVS, CDR2 FQNEAQ. With V trimmed by 5 bases and J by 4 bases, 10 bases remained unmatched. The DNA for the CDR3 is TGTGCCAGCAGCCTCACACAGGGGTTTGGCACTGAAGCTTTCTTT. It encodes CASSLTQGFGTEAFF.

The V gene is TRBV7-2, the J gene TRBJ2-5, with TRBD2 matching over 9 bases. V shed 5 bases, J shed 0 bases, and the junction held 7 bases outside the gene matches. Germline-derived CDR1 and CDR2 are SGHTA and FQGNSA. The CDR3 sequence is 16 residues long. Here the CDR3 DNA reads TGTGCCAGCAGCCTACTGCGGGGGGGGTACCAAGAGACCCAGTACTTC. It encodes CASSLLRGGYQETQYF.

This clonotype appeared a single time. Possible read error: a much larger clone is one base away. The genes are TRBV7-6 and TRBJ2-1; 9 bases are a match to TRBD2. In germline, CDR1 is SGHVS, CDR2 FNYEAQ. The CDR3 is 14 amino acids. Here the CDR3 DNA reads TGTGTCAGCAGCTTAGGTCTAGCGGGGTATATTCAGTTCTTC. Its translation is CVSSLGLAGYIQFF.

This rearrangement joins TRBV6-5 to TRBJ2-7; possibly TRBD1 for D (5 bases). V lost 1 base to trimming and J lost 6 bases, with 10 bases between them. Germline CDR1 is MNHEY and CDR2 is SVGAGI. The CDR3 has 13 residues. Written as DNA, the CDR3 is TGTGCCAGCAGTTACTTCACAGGTGGCGAGCAGTACTTC. Translation: CASSYFTGGEQYF.

The gene calls are TRBV6-1 and TRBJ1-5; D uncertain. The germline CDR1 and CDR2 sequences are MNHNS and SASEGT. V was trimmed by 5 bases and J by 9 bases, leaving 8 bases between them. The CDR3 has 11 amino acids. The CDR3 region is CASSNTGPQHF. The DNA of the CDR3 is TGTGCCAGCAGTAACACCGGGCCCCAGCATTTT.

Only a few counts were recorded for this clonotype. V is TRBV6-1 and J is TRBJ2-7, with D hard to call. This CDR3 has 12 amino acids. Per germline, CDR1 MNHNS and CDR2 SASEGT. V lost 3 bases to trimming and J lost 5 bases, with 8 bases between them. The CDR3 region has the DNA TGTGCCAGCAGTGATAGACACCACGAGCAGTACTTC. It specifies CASSDRHHEQYF.

The rearrangement links TRBV20-1 to TRBJ1-6; the match to TRBD1 covers 9 bases. Germline CDR1 DFQATT, CDR2 SNEGSKA (reference sequence). This CDR3 region has 17 residues. J was trimmed by 1 base and V by 5 bases; bases with no gene match: 9. In DNA form, the CDR3 reads TGCAGTGCTTTTCCGGGACAGGGAGGGTCCTATAATTCACCCCTCCACTTT. Its protein product is CSAFPGQGGSYNSPLHF.

This clonotype was recorded a few times. The chain employs TRBV4-3 and TRBJ1-6; unclear D gene. V was trimmed by 0 bases and J by 6 bases, leaving 18 bases between them. The germline V gene encodes CDR1 LGHNA and CDR2 YSLEER. The CDR3 extends over 18 amino acids. The CDR3 region has the DNA TGCGCCAGCAGCCAAGAAAAGCCAACGCGGGATCTTAATTCACCCCTCCACTTT. This sequence encodes CASSQEKPTRDLNSPLHF.

This clonotype was found a few times. The V and J genes are TRBV15 and TRBJ2-5, with 7 positions matching TRBD2. Germline values: CDR1 LNHNV, CDR2 YYDKDF (reference sequence). After removal of 2 bases from V and 1 base from J, the junction contained 16 bases not matched to a gene. The CDR3 length is 19 residues. The CDR3 loop is CATSRLGLLGRVSQETQYF. CDR3 bases: TGTGCCACCAGCAGATTGGGGTTATTGGGGAGGGTCTCCCAAGAGACCCAGTACTTC.

The chain combines TRBV7-6 with TRBJ1-6, with TRBD1 matching 7 bases. This CDR3 spans 13 amino acids. CDR1 is SGHVS, CDR2 FNYEAQ, per germline. With 4 bases clipped from V and 7 bases from J, the junction kept 1 base outside the gene matches. CDR3 sequence: CASSSGQNSPLHF. The CDR3 bases are TGTGCCAGCAGCTCGGGACAGAATTCACCCCTCCACTTT.

The chain links TRBV6-5 to TRBJ2-7; 10 bases align to TRBD2. Germline V lookup: CDR1 MNHEY, CDR2 SVGAGI. Trimming removed 4 bases from V and 7 bases from J; junction bases left unmatched: 1. This CDR3 is 12 amino acids long. CDR3 bases: TGTGCCAGCAGTTTAGCGGGAGGAGAGCAGTACTTC. It codes for CASSLAGGEQYF.

The chain uses TRBV6-5 and TRBJ2-5; D may be TRBD2 (5 bases). V shed 4 bases and J shed 3 bases, with 9 bases lying between them. This CDR3 has 13 residues. Germline loops: CDR1 MNHEY, CDR2 SVGAGI. CDR3 nucleotides: TGTGCCAGCAGTTCCGGACTTGAAGAGACCCAGTACTTC. Amino acid sequence: CASSSGLEETQYF.

This rearrangement joins TRBV11-2 to TRBJ1-2; D call uncertain. Germline V CDR1 and CDR2: SGHAT, FQNNGV. The germline V and J ends were trimmed by 6 bases and 4 bases, with 9 bases remaining between them. The CDR3 sequence is 12 residues long. The DNA of the CDR3 is TGTGCCAGCAGTTCGGAACCCTATGGCTACACCTTC. This sequence encodes CASSSEPYGYTF.

The chain carries TRBV6-1 and TRBJ1-5, with 7 bases fitting TRBD1. The germline V gene encodes CDR1 MNHNS and CDR2 SASEGT. The CDR3 has 14 amino acids. V trimming: 4 bases; J trimming: 4 bases; junction bases outside the gene matches: 4. The CDR3 DNA is TGTGCCAGCAGTGCTAACAGGGGAAATCAGCCCCAGCATTTT. Amino acid sequence: CASSANRGNQPQHF.

V usage is TRBV4-1 and J usage is TRBJ1-5, with 7 nucleotides matching TRBD1. CDR3 length: 15 amino acids. V lost 1 base, J lost 7 bases, and 7 bases stayed unmatched. From germline, CDR1 is MGHRA and CDR2 YSYEKL. DNA for the CDR3: TGCGCCAGCAGCCAAGGCAGGGGGTCAGGACAGCCCCAGCATTTT. Translated: CASSQGRGSGQPQHF.